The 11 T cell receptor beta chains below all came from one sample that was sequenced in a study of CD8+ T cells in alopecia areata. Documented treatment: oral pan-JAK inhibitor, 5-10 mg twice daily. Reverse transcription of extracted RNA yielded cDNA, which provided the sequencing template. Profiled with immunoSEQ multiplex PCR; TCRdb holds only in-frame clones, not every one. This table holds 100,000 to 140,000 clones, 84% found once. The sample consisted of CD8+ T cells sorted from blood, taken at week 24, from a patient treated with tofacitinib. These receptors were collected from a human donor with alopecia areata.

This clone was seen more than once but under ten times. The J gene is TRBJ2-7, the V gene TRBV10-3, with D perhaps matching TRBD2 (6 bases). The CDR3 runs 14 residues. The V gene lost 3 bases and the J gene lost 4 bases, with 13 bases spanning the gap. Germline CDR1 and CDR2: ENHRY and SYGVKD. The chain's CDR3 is CAISDPGLPYEQYF. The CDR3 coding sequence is TGTGCCATCAGTGATCCGGGACTCCCATACGAGCAGTACTTC.

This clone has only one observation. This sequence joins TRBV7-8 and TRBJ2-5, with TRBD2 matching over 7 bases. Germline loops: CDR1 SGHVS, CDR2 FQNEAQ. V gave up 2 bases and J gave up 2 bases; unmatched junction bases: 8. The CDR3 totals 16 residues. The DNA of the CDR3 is TGTGCCAGCAGCTTATGGCTAGCGGATACTCAAGAGACCCAGTACTTC. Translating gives CASSLWLADTQETQYF.

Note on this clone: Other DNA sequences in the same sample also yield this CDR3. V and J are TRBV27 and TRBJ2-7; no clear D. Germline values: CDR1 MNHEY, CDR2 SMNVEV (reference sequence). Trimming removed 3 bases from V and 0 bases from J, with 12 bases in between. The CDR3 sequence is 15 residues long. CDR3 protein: CASSLTPGLSYEQYF. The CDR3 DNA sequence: TGTGCCAGCAGTTTGACCCCCGGGCTCTCCTACGAGCAGTACTTC.

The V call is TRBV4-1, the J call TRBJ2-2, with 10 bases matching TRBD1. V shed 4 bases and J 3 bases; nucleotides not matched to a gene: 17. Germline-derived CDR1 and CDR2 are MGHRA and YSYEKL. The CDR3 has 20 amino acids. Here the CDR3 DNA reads TGCGCCAGCAGCCTTCTCCAGGGACAGGGGATGAGGTTGGACACCGGGGAGCTGTTTTTT. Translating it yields CASSLLQGQGMRLDTGELFF.

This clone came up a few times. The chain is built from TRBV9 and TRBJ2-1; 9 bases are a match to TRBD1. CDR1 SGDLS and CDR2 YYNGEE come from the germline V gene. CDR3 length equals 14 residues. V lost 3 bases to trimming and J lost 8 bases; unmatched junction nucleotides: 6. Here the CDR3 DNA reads TGTGCCAGCAGCGACCGGGACAGGGCCCATGAGCAGTTCTTC. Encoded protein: CASSDRDRAHEQFF.

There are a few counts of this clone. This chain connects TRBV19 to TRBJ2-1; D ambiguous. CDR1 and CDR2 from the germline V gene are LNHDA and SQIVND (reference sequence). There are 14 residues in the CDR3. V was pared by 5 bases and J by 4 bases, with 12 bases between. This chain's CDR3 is CASSLGRSYNEQFF. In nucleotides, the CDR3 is TGTGCCAGTAGTTTAGGGCGATCTTACAATGAGCAGTTCTTC.

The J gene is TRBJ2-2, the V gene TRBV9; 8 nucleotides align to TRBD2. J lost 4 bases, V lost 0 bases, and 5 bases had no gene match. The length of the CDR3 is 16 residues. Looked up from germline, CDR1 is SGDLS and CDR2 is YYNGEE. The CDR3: CASSVARGGSTGELFF. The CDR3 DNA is TGTGCCAGCAGCGTAGCCCGGGGGGGGTCCACCGGGGAGCTGTTTTTT.

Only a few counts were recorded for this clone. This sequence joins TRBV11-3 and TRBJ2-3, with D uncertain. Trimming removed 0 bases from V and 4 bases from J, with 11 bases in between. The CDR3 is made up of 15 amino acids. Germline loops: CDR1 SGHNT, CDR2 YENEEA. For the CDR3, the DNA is TGTGCCAGCAGCTTAGAAGGCGATGGGGCAGATACGCAGTATTTT. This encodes CASSLEGDGADTQYF.

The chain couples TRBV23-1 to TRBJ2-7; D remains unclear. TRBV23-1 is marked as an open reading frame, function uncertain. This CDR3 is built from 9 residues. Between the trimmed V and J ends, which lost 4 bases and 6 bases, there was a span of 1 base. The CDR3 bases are TGCGCCAGCAGTCGCGAGCAGTACTTC. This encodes CASSREQYF.

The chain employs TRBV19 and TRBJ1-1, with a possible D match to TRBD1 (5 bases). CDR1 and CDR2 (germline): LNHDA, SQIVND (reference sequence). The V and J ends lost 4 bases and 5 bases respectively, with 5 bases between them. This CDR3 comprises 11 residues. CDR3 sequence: CASSTGTEAFF. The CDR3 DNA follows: TGTGCCAGTAGTACAGGGACTGAAGCTTTCTTT.

The CDR3: CASSGLAGGPDTQYF. In DNA form, the CDR3 reads TGTGCCAGCAGCGGACTAGCGGGGGGGCCGGATACGCAGTATTTT. The genes are TRBV7-9 and TRBJ2-3; 15 bases map to TRBD2. The CDR3 loop spans 15 amino acids. V shed 5 bases and J 6 bases; nucleotides not matched to a gene: 3. Per germline, CDR1 SEHNR and CDR2 FQNEAQ (reference sequence).